This is a list of T cell receptor beta chains from one sample in a study of CD4+ T cells in melanoma. Some clones are missing from TCRdb's copy, which holds only in-frame ones; the method was immunoSEQ multiplex PCR. This table has about 9,600 clones, more than 60% appearing once. Material: cells from a culture (not recorded whether cultured in vitro). The receptors were gathered from a human donor with melanoma. The CDR3 runs from the conserved cysteine through the conserved F or W. A D gene is named only where the DNA matches it firmly. Clone size is not always given. Where it is, it says once, few, many or a class for expanded clones.

TRBD1 | few | TRBJ2-7 | TRBV7-8 | TGTGCCAGCACGACCGGACAGGGGACAGCTGAGCAGTACTTC | CASTTGQGTAEQYF
TRBD2 | NA | TRBJ2-7 | TRBV4-1 | TGCGCCAGCAGCTTAACTAGCGGGGGTTACGAGCAGTACTTC | CASSLTSGGYEQYF
TRBD1 | few | TRBJ1-4 | TRBV19 | TGTGCCAGTAGTAGACAGGGGAAGAGCACTAATGAAAAACTGTTTTTT | CASSRQGKSTNEKLFF
NA | few | TRBJ2-3 | TRBV21-1 | TGTGCCAGCGGCCACCTAGATGGGACAGGGGGCCCAACAGATACGCAGTATTTT | CASGHLDGTGGPTDTQYF
TRBD1 | NA | TRBJ1-4 | TRBV6-6 | TGTGCCAGCAGTTCCGGGACAGGGTTAAAATATGAAAAACTGTTTTTT | CASSSGTGLKYEKLFF
NA | NA | TRBJ2-7 | TRBV5-1 | TGCGCCAGCAGCTTAAACGGGGGCCGCAGTTACGAGCAGTACTTC | CASSLNGGRSYEQYF
TRBD1 | once | TRBJ1-6 | TRBV6-9 | TGTGCCAGCTTCCGGGGACAGGGACGGACACCCCTCCACTTT | CASFRGQGRTPLHF
NA | NA | TRBJ2-6 | TRBV10-3 | TGTGCCACAGGGTGGCAGGGGGGCTCTGGGGCCAACGTCCTGACTTTC | CATGWQGGSGANVLTF
TRBD1 | NA | TRBJ2-5 | TRBV25-1 | TGTGCCAGCAGCCGACAGGGTGTAGAGACCCAGTACTTC | CASSRQGVETQYF
TRBD2 | few | TRBJ2-2 | TRBV9 | TGTGCCAGCAGCCCCCGGGGGGACCCGACCGGGGAGCTGTTTTTT | CASSPRGDPTGELFF
NA | NA | TRBJ1-6 | TRBV30 | TGTGCCTGGAGTGTATATACGGACAATTCACCCCTCCACTTT | CAWSVYTDNSPLHF
NA | NA | TRBJ1-3 | TRBV30 | TGTGCCTCAGGCGACGGAAACACCATATATTTT | CASGDGNTIYF
NA | NA | TRBJ2-5 | TRBV19 | TGTGCCAGTAGTATCAGGGAGTACCAAGAGACCCAGTACTTC | CASSIREYQETQYF
NA | NA | TRBJ2-5 | TRBV7-7 | TGTGCCACCCAAAGGGAGTGGACGGGAAGAAGGGAGACCCAGTACTTC | CATQREWTGRRETQYF
NA | NA | TRBJ1-4 | TRBV29-1 | TGCAGCGTTTACGACCGAAAACTGTTTTTT | CSVYDRKLFF
TRBD1 | NA | TRBJ1-3 | TRBV4-1 | TGCGCCAGCAGCCAAGACCCTCGCTCCGGGACAGGGATGTACACCATATATTTT | CASSQDPRSGTGMYTIYF
NA | NA | TRBJ2-2 | TRBV9 | TGTGCCAGCAGCGACCTGAACACCGGGAAGCTGTTTTTT | CASSDLNTGKLFF
NA | NA | TRBJ1-1 | TRBV3-1/TRBV3-2 | TGTGCCAGCTCGGGACGGACTGAAGCTTTCTTT | CASSGRTEAFF
NA | NA | TRBJ1-2 | TRBV7-3 | TGTGCCAGCAGCTTCTCGCCTCAAGGACAGCACTCCTTC | CASSFSPQGQHSF
NA | few | TRBJ1-5 | TRBV19 | TGTGCCAGTAGTATTGATAATCAGCCCCAGCATTTT | CASSIDNQPQHF
TRBD1 | few | TRBJ1-1 | TRBV4-2 | TGTGCCAGCAGCCGAGACAGGGAAGGTTCGCGTACTGAAGCTTTCTTT | CASSRDREGSRTEAFF
NA | few | TRBJ2-2 | TRBV9 | TGTGCCAGCAGCGGGACACCGAACACCGGGGAGCTGTTTTTT | CASSGTPNTGELFF
TRBD1 | large | TRBJ2-1 | TRBV2 | TGTGCCAGCAGTGTAGAGGGGGCCGACAATGAGCAGTTCTTC | CASSVEGADNEQFF
TRBD1 | NA | TRBJ1-2 | TRBV2 | TGTGCCAGCAGTGACAGGGGGGCGGCCTATGGCTACACCTTC | CASSDRGAAYGYTF
NA | NA | TRBJ1-1 | TRBV11-2 | TGTGCCAGCAGCTCCACCGTGAACACTGAAGCTTTCTTT | CASSSTVNTEAFF
NA | NA | TRBJ1-1 | TRBV2 | TGTGCCAGCAGAGGTAAAACTGAAGCTTTCTTT | CASRGKTEAFF
NA | NA | TRBJ2-7 | TRBV18 | TGTGCCAGCTCAGAGACAGGCCCCTCCTACGAGCAGTACTTC | CASSETGPSYEQYF
NA | NA | TRBJ2-7 | TRBV5-1 | TGCGCCAGCAGGGACGAGGGGGGGAACTACGAGCAGTACTTC | CASRDEGGNYEQYF
TRBD1 | few | TRBJ1-4 | TRBV5-1 | TGCGCCAGCAGCCCCGGACAGGGGAGGGCTGAAAAACTGTTTTTT | CASSPGQGRAEKLFF
NA | NA | TRBJ2-2 | TRBV12-3/TRBV12-4 | TGTGCCAGCAGGTTGGGTACCCCCGGGGAGCTGTTTTTT | CASRLGTPGELFF
NA | NA | TRBJ1-2 | TRBV2 | TGTGCCAGCCAAATAAATCAGAGAACCTATGGCTACACCTTC | CASQINQRTYGYTF
TRBD1 | NA | TRBJ1-1 | TRBV7-3 | TGTGCCAGCAGCTTCGGGACAGGGGTGAACACTGAAGCTTTCTTT | CASSFGTGVNTEAFF
TRBD1 | NA | TRBJ1-1 | TRBV6-1 | TGTGCCAGCAGTGAATCGGACAGGTTTGAAGCTTTCTTT | CASSESDRFEAFF
NA | medium-sized | TRBJ2-1 | TRBV5-6 | TGTGCCAGCAGCCTCAGACAGAGACAGTACAATGAGCAGTTCTTC | CASSLRQRQYNEQFF
NA | NA | TRBJ1-1 | TRBV7-9 | TGTGCCAGCAGCTTCGGAGGCGAAGCTTTCTTT | CASSFGGEAFF
NA | NA | TRBJ2-5 | TRBV18 | TGTGCCAGCTCACTTAACTCTATACTAGCTTCGGCAGAGACCCAGTACTTC | CASSLNSILASAETQYF
NA | NA | TRBJ1-1 | TRBV5-8 | TGTGCCAGCAGCCCCTGGGTCCACACTGAAGCTTTCTTT | CASSPWVHTEAFF
NA | once | TRBJ1-3 | TRBV6-5 | TGTGCCAGCAGTTACCGGAACACCATATATTTT | CASSYRNTIYF
TRBD2 | NA | TRBJ2-1 | TRBV5-1 | TGCGCCAGCAGCGCGACTAGCGGGGGCCGCCGTTACAATGAGCAGTTCTTC | CASSATSGGRRYNEQFF
NA | few | TRBJ2-2 | TRBV7-3 | TGTGCCAGCACGAGCCAGGGGCTCGGGGAGCTGTTTTTT | CASTSQGLGELFF
NA | NA | TRBJ2-7 | TRBV18 | TGTGCCAGCGGAGGGTCAGGGGACTCCTACGAGCAGTACTTC | CASGGSGDSYEQYF
NA | few | TRBJ1-1 | TRBV6-4 | TGTGCCAGCAGCAGCAATTGGAACACTGAAGCTTTCTTT | CASSSNWNTEAFF
NA | NA | TRBJ1-4 | TRBV5-4 | TGTGCCAGCAGCTTGAACAGGGCCACTAATGAAAAACTGTTTTTT | CASSLNRATNEKLFF